The rows below give T cell receptor beta chains drawn from one sample of a study of blood T cells in healthy people across ages. TCRdb reanalysed the 5' RACE reads using MiXCR and keeps one entry per CDR3 protein. The sample lists 550,000 to 750,000 distinct CDR3 sequences, more than 20% seen once, with more than 3% in the top ten. Sequencing was carried out using blood. The receptor source for this set is a man between 65 and 80 years old in good health. The conserved cysteine and the conserved F or W are not part of the CDR3 here.

j_call: TRBJ2-6
v_call: TRBV12-3/TRBV12-4
cdr3_aa: ASSLVPGGYSGANVLT

j_call: TRBJ2-5
v_call: TRBV29-1
cdr3_aa: SVVSTVQETQY

j_call: TRBJ2-7
v_call: TRBV27
cdr3_aa: ASSLSPTYEQY

j_call: TRBJ2-7
v_call: TRBV20-1
cdr3_aa: SATNKRANSYEQY

j_call: TRBJ2-2
v_call: TRBV15
cdr3_aa: ATSRGWSGELF

j_call: TRBJ2-7
v_call: TRBV10-3
cdr3_aa: AISASLSGNYEQY

j_call: TRBJ2-7
v_call: TRBV20-1
cdr3_aa: SALRTGGLSEQY

j_call: TRBJ1-2
v_call: TRBV5-1
cdr3_aa: ASSLGTGDGYT

j_call: TRBJ2-7
v_call: TRBV5-1
cdr3_aa: ASSLQGGTGLYEQY

j_call: TRBJ2-1
v_call: TRBV28
cdr3_aa: ASIQFRGGEQF

j_call: TRBJ2-5
v_call: TRBV20-1
cdr3_aa: SAAKAGVGETQY

j_call: TRBJ2-1
v_call: TRBV2
cdr3_aa: ASSWTPHNEQF

j_call: TRBJ2-5
v_call: TRBV23-1
cdr3_aa: ATIPTGTSCF

j_call: -
v_call: TRBV7-9
cdr3_aa: ASSLAAGGMVDYEQY

j_call: TRBJ1-1
v_call: TRBV20-1
cdr3_aa: SAGDFRQNTEAF